This entry is about one T cell receptor (beta chain). Its antigen is undetermined. These data are taken from a study of Ad26.COV2.S vaccination and SARS-CoV-2 variants. General study points: Ad26.COV2.S recipients had broader spike-specific TCRs (P = 0.0014).

Sample treatment: roughly 20 received Ad26.COV2.S at low or high dose, single or two shots; about 5 received placebo; per-sample allocation not given. Repertoires come from day 63 after the first vaccine or placebo injection. Boston provided a donor who was an adult aged 18-55 years. V dropped 0 bases and J dropped 0 bases, with 22 bases sitting between them. CDR3 length: 20 residues. The germline V gene encodes CDR1 SGHDN and CDR2 FVKESK. Clones were read by immunoSEQ multiplex PCR, and TCRdb kept only the in-frame ones, dropping some. Here the sample spans 300,000 to 450,000 clones, about 85% being singletons.

This TCR came from a person aged 18-65 years who received the Ad26.COV2.S COVID-19 vaccine or a placebo. The sequencing here drew on peripheral blood, taken in a trial of Ad26.COV2.S vaccine versus placebo. V usage is TRBV14 and J usage is TRBJ2-3, with D perhaps matching TRBD1 (5 bases). The CDR3 sequence is CASSQEHSFMGQRSTDTQYF. The CDR3 region has the DNA TGTGCCAGCAGCCAAGAACATAGCTTTATGGGGCAGCGTAGCACAGATACGCAGTATTTT.